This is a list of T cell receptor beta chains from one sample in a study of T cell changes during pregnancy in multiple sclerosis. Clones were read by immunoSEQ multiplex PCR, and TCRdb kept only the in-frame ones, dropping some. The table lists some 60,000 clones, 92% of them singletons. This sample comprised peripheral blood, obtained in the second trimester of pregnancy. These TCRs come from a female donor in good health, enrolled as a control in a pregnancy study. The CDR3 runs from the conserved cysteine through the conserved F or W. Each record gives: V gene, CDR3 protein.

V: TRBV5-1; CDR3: CASSGGGASSRTDTQYF
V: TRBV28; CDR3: CASSLFAQGARPPQHF
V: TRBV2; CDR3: CASSENLGQGNEKLFF
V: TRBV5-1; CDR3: CASSPGTGSYEQYF
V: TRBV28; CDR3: CASSFRAPDTIYF
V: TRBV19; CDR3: CASTGWTEAFF
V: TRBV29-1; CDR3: CSVDSGNTIYF
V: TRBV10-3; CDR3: CAISALGLDRNGYTF
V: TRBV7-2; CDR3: CASSLGGAGGGEQYF
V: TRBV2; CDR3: CASAELAGRYNEQFF
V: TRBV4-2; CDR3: CASSRKPGLAGVTGELFF
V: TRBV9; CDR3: CASSGTGGETQYF
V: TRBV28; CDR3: CASGGPNYGYTF
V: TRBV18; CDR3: CASSPQRLTDTQYF
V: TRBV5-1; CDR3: CASSLEGLASNEAGELFF
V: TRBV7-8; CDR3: CASSSGQGYNSPLHF
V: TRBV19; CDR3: CASSPQYEQYF
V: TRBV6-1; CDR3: CASSEPTGGDSPLHF
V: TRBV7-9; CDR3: CASSHRVGRNEQFF
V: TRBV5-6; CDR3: CASSRRTERAAYEQYF
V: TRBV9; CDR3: CASSVGFQETQYF
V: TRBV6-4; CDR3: CASSDSAGLTDTQYF
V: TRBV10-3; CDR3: CAISEIGTSGGGYNEQFF
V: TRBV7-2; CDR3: CASSPRSASGTYEQYF
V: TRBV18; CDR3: CASSPGPGGYEQYF
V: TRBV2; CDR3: CASRQGTEKLFF
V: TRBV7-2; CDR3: CASSLRTGPDYEQYF
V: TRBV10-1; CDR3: CASSETGGRTDTQYF
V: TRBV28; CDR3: CASLQGMNTGELFF
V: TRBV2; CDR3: CASSDASLVGETQYF
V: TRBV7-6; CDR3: CASSFPAGAAGELFF
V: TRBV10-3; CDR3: CAISTSGRRGADTQYF
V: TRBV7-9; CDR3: CASSLVAGYYNEQFF
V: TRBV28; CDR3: CASSSGLAGVDNEQYF
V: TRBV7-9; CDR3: CASGDTGLSSYNEQFF
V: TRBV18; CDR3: CASSPAGLQGNEQFF
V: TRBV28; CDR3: CASSSASGSTGELFF
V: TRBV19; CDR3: CASSTLTAYSNQPQHF
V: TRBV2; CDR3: CASRNTGSSNVLTF
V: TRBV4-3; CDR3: CASSQFAGTIKNEQFF
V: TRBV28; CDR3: CASSLGGGFSNQPQHF
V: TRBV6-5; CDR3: CASTRGHRTGELFF
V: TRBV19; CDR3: CASSPNRLAGLSTDTQYF
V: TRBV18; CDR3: CASSPLSLGGTDTQYF
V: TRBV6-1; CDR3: CASSELWGQVPEGSGRKTDTQYF
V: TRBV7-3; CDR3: CASSPGLWDTQYF
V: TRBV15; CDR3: CATSRGSGQLNEKLFF
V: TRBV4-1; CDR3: CASSRVDSRNEKLFF
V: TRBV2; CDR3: CASSEQGSTEAFF
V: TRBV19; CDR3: CASSTGQGYYEQYF
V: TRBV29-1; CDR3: CSVDEGDSLSYNEQFF
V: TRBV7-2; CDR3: CASSFMGGREETQYF
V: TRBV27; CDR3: CASSVYSGSVQETQYF
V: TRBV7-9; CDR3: CASSSERTSSSNEQFF